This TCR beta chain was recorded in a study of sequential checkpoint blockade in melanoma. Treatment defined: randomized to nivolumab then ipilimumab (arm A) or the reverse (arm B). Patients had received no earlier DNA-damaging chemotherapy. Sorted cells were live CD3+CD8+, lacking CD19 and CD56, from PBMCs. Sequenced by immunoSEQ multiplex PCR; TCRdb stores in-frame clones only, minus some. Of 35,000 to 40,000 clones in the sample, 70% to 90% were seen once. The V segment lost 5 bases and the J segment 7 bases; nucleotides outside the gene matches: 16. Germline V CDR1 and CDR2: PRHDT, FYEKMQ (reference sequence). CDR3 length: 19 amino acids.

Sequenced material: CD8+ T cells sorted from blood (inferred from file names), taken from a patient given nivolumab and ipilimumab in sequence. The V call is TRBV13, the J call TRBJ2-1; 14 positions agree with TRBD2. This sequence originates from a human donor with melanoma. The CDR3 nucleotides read TGTGCCAGCAGCCACGGACTAGCGGGAGGAGCCCTCCGATCGAATGAGCAGTTCTTC. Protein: CASSHGLAGGALRSNEQFF.